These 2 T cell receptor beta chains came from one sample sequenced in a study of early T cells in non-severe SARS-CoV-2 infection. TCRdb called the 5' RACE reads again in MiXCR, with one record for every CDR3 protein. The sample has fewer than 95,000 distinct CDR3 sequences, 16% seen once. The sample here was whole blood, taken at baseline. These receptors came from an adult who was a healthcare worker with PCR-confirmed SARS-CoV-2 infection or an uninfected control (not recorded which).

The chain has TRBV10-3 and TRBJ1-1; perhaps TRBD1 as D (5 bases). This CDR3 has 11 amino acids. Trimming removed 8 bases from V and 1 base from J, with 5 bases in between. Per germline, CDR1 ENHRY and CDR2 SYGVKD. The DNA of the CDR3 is TGTGCCATCGGACAGAACACTGAAGCTTTCTTT. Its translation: CAIGQNTEAFF.

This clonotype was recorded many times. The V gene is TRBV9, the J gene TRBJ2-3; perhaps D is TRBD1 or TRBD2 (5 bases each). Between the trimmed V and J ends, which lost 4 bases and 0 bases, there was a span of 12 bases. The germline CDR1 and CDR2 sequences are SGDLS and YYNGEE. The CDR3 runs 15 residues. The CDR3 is CASSYRTGSTDTQYF. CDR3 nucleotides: TGTGCCAGCAGCTACAGGACTGGAAGCACAGATACGCAGTATTTT.